These 29 T cell receptor beta chains originate from one sample sequenced in a study of blood T cell repertoires in COVID-19. Sequenced by immunoSEQ multiplex PCR; TCRdb stores in-frame clones only, minus some. The data hold under 300,000 clones, with around 84% observed a single time. Sequenced sample: peripheral blood. The source of these receptors is a woman between 35 and 50 years old who had recovered from COVID-19.

This chain uses TRBV14 with TRBJ2-3; 8 bases match TRBD2. The V and J ends lost 8 bases and 3 bases, in that order; junction bases with no gene match: 10. There are 15 residues in the CDR3. Germline CDR1 SGHDN, CDR2 FVKESK. The CDR3 reads CASGERGKLTDTQYF. The CDR3 coding sequence is TGTGCCAGCGGAGAGCGGGGGAAACTAACAGATACGCAGTATTTT.

The rearrangement links TRBV6-5 to TRBJ2-7; 7 bases are a match to TRBD1. Germline CDR1 reads MNHEY; CDR2 reads SVGAGI. The CDR3 spans 14 residues. Trimming cost V 6 bases and J 6 bases; bases outside gene matches: 11. DNA for the CDR3: TGTGCCAGCAGCCTCGACAGGGAGAGTCTCGAGCAGTACTTC. This translates into CASSLDRESLEQYF.

The chain is built from TRBV5-1 and TRBJ1-2; TRBD1 aligns across 9 bases. Trimming took 3 bases from V and 4 from J; bases not matched to a gene: 4. The CDR3 is 14 amino acids. In germline, CDR1 is SGHRS, CDR2 YFSETQ. In DNA, the CDR3 is TGCGCCAGCAGCTCTCGGGACAGGGCCTATGGCTACACCTTC. The encoded protein is CASSSRDRAYGYTF.

The V gene is TRBV27, the J gene TRBJ1-4, with TRBD1 matching over 7 bases. Per the germline V gene, CDR1 is MNHEY and CDR2 is SMNVEV (reference sequence). Trimming at V came to 4 bases and at J to 5 bases, leaving 1 base not matched to a gene. The CDR3 is made up of 13 amino acids. Here the CDR3 reads CASSSTGNEKLFF. CDR3 nucleotides: TGTGCCAGCAGTTCGACAGGGAATGAAAAACTGTTTTTT.

The genes are TRBV2 and TRBJ1-2; TRBD1 agrees at 10 bases. This CDR3 spans 15 amino acids. J was trimmed by 4 bases and V by 6 bases; bases with no gene match: 8. Germline CDR1 reads SNHLY; CDR2 reads FYNNEI. CDR3 DNA sequence: TGTGCCAGCAGAACCGACAGGGGGCAAGTCTATGGCTACACCTTC. It encodes CASRTDRGQVYGYTF.

This CDR3 is CASSTGQVLSYEQYF. The CDR3 nucleotides read TGTGCCAGCAGTACCGGACAAGTTCTCTCCTACGAGCAGTACTTC. The rearrangement joins TRBV6-5 to TRBJ2-7; D perhaps matches TRBD1 (5 bases). The CDR3 totals 15 residues. Germline lookup yields CDR1 MNHEY and CDR2 SVGAGI. The V end lost 5 bases, the J end lost 0 bases, and 14 bases lay between the germline ends.

The chain employs TRBV5-1 and TRBJ1-1; TRBD1 matches 7 bases. Germline V gene sequence: CDR1 SGHRS, CDR2 YFSETQ. V shed 4 bases and J 5 bases; nucleotides not matched to a gene: 8. The CDR3 loop spans 14 amino acids. The CDR3 DNA follows: TGCGCCAGCAGCAGGGGACAGTTTGGGACTGAAGCTTTCTTT. It translates to CASSRGQFGTEAFF.

Written as DNA, the CDR3 is TGTGCCAGCAGTCGCACAGGGGGCCATCAGCCCCAGCATTTT. It is translated as CASSRTGGHQPQHF. The V call is TRBV6-5, the J call TRBJ1-5; 9 bases agree with TRBD1. Germline CDR1 MNHEY, CDR2 SVGAGI. V dropped 5 bases and J dropped 5; count of bases not matched to a gene: 4. CDR3 size: 14 residues.

The CDR3 is CASSLDWTGTNYGYTF. The CDR3 DNA sequence: TGTGCCAGCAGTTTGGATTGGACAGGGACTAACTATGGCTACACCTTC. The V gene is TRBV28, the J gene TRBJ1-2; 8 bases are shared with TRBD1. With V trimmed by 3 bases and J by 0 bases, 6 bases remained unmatched. Germline V gene sequence: CDR1 MDHEN, CDR2 SYDVKM. The CDR3 is made up of 16 amino acids.

This chain joins TRBV24-1 and TRBJ1-1; TRBD1 matches 9 bases. With V trimmed by 3 bases and J by 9 bases, 4 bases remained unmatched. The CDR3 has 13 amino acids. Germline V CDR1 and CDR2: KGHDR, SFDVKD. DNA for the CDR3: TGTGCCACCAGTGATCCGGGACAGGGTAAAGCTTTCTTT. This translates into CATSDPGQGKAFF.

This chain joins TRBV2 and TRBJ1-5; 8 bases match TRBD1. The CDR3 is made up of 14 amino acids. The junction had 5 bases not matched to a gene; V was cut back by 6 bases and J by 4 bases. The germline CDR1 and CDR2 sequences are SNHLY and FYNNEI. DNA of the CDR3: TGTGCCAGCAGCCCAGGGGGCGGGAATCAGCCCCAGCATTTT. Protein: CASSPGGGNQPQHF.

V gene TRBV19 combines with J gene TRBJ1-3, with 7 positions matching TRBD1. Germline CDR1 LNHDA, CDR2 SQIVND (reference sequence). V was clipped by 5 bases and J by 2 bases; unmatched bases: 9. This CDR3 comprises 16 residues. The CDR3 reads CASSPRKTGTGNTIYF. CDR3 nucleotides: TGTGCCAGTAGTCCTCGAAAGACAGGGACTGGAAACACCATATATTTT.

The rearrangement uses TRBV5-1 and TRBJ2-7; TRBD1 is a possible D gene (6 bases). Trimming stripped 0 bases from V and 11 bases from J, with 21 bases between. CDR1 SGHRS and CDR2 YFSETQ come from the germline V gene. CDR3 length: 15 amino acids. CDR3 in amino acids: CASSLVGAKAPEEYF. CDR3 bases: TGCGCCAGCAGCTTGGTGGGGGCGAAGGCCCCGGAGGAGTACTTC.

The chain has TRBV27 and TRBJ1-1; 8 nucleotides line up with TRBD1. Germline V gives CDR1 MNHEY, CDR2 SMNVEV (reference sequence). The CDR3 consists of 15 residues. J lost 4 bases, V lost 5 bases, and 9 bases had no gene match. The CDR3 sequence: CASSDDYGTGTEAFF. CDR3 coding DNA: TGTGCCAGCAGTGACGACTACGGGACAGGCACTGAAGCTTTCTTT.

This chain links TRBV7-2 with TRBJ1-6; possible D gene TRBD1, 5 bases. Germline values: CDR1 SGHTA, CDR2 FQGNSA. Trimming took off 5 bases at V and 14 bases at J, with 16 bases between the two ends. The CDR3 loop spans 13 amino acids. CDR3 protein: CASSDSPIDTLHF. The CDR3 bases are TGTGCCAGCAGCGACAGCCCAATCGACACCCTCCACTTT.

The chain couples TRBV7-9 to TRBJ2-7; D perhaps matches TRBD2 (6 bases). V lost 6 bases to trimming and J lost 0 bases, with 9 bases between them. CDR3 length: 13 amino acids. Germline values: CDR1 SEHNR, CDR2 FQNEAQ (reference sequence). The CDR3 nucleotides read TGTGCCAGCAGGCGGGGTAACTCCTACGAGCAGTACTTC. Encoded protein: CASRRGNSYEQYF.

This rearrangement joins TRBV5-1 to TRBJ2-7, with a weak D call TRBD2 (5 bases). The germline V gene has CDR1 SGHRS and CDR2 YFSETQ. This CDR3 is 14 amino acids long. The V and J ends lost 4 bases and 5 bases respectively, with 16 bases between them. CDR3 region: CASSPEASGNEQYF. CDR3 in DNA: TGCGCCAGCAGCCCTGAAGCCAGCGGAAACGAGCAGTACTTC.

The chain recombines TRBV11-3 with TRBJ1-4, with D perhaps TRBD1 (5 bases). CDR3 length: 14 amino acids. The germline gives CDR1 SGHNT, CDR2 YENEEA. V was clipped by 3 bases and J by 3 bases, with 8 bases between them. The CDR3 here is CASSLTASNEKLFF. The CDR3 nucleotides read TGTGCCAGCAGCTTGACAGCTTCTAATGAAAAACTGTTTTTT.

This clone was seen just once. The chain has TRBV10-3 and TRBJ1-1; D remains ambiguous. Germline V CDR1 and CDR2: ENHRY, SYGVKD. V lost 5 bases to trimming and J lost 0 bases, with 19 bases between them. The CDR3 is 17 amino acids. The chain's CDR3 is CAISPRGQEGLNTEAFF. DNA of the CDR3: TGTGCCATCAGTCCCCGAGGTCAAGAGGGATTGAACACTGAAGCTTTCTTT.

This rearrangement joins TRBV7-8 to TRBJ2-3; 7 positions match TRBD2. Losses at the gene ends were 4 bases for V and 5 bases for J; bases not matched to a gene: 3. The length of the CDR3 is 13 residues. Germline values: CDR1 SGHVS, CDR2 FQNEAQ. The CDR3 region is CASSSTGGDTQYF. Written as DNA, the CDR3 is TGTGCCAGCAGCTCCACGGGGGGAGATACGCAGTATTTT.

The J gene is TRBJ1-2, the V gene TRBV6-4; the D gene is possibly TRBD1 (5 bases). Germline V gene lookup returns CDR1 MRHNA and CDR2 SNTAGT. With 6 bases removed from V and 4 bases from J, the gap between germline ends came to 18 bases. There are 15 residues in the CDR3. CDR3 DNA: TGTGCCAGCAGGCCTTCTTTTCAGGGAAGCTATGGCTACACCTTC. Translation gives CASRPSFQGSYGYTF.

The rearrangement uses TRBV27 and TRBJ2-7, with D possibly matching TRBD1 (6 bases). The CDR3 is 14 residues long. Germline V gene data show CDR1 as MNHEY and CDR2 as SMNVEV (reference sequence). V lost 6 bases to trimming and J lost 6 bases, with 18 bases between them. The CDR3 DNA follows: TGTGCCAGCAGCCCCACAGGGAGCCTACTCGAGCAGTACTTC. Its translation: CASSPTGSLLEQYF.

The rearrangement joins TRBV12-1 to TRBJ2-1; TRBD1 was called by the table and not checked on the DNA. TRBV12-1 is given as a pseudogene. This CDR3 comprises 14 residues. The DNA of the CDR3 is TGTGCCAGCAGCCCAACAGGGTTTCTGGATGAGCAGTTCTTC. Translating gives CASSPTGFLDEQFF.

This sequence joins TRBV18 and TRBJ2-1, with TRBD2 matching 8 bases. The CDR3 covers 15 residues. The ends lost 7 bases at V and 5 bases at J; junction bases unmatched: 10. The germline V gene has CDR1 KGHSH and CDR2 LQKENI. The CDR3 loop reads CASFSSGGENNEQFF. For the CDR3, the DNA is TGTGCCAGCTTCTCAAGCGGGGGAGAGAACAATGAGCAGTTCTTC.

The chain links TRBV10-3 to TRBJ2-3; D not resolved. Germline values: CDR1 ENHRY, CDR2 SYGVKD. Deletions cut 3 bases from V and 6 bases from J, with 4 bases between. The CDR3 is made up of 11 amino acids. CDR3 in amino acids: CAISDRDTQYF. As DNA, the CDR3 is TGTGCCATCAGTGACAGGGATACGCAGTATTTT.

The chain has TRBV29-1 and TRBJ1-1, with TRBD1 matching 7 bases. CDR1 and CDR2 (germline): SQVTM, ANQGSEA. CDR3 length: 13 residues. J lost 1 base, V lost 8 bases, and 7 bases had no gene match. CDR3: CSIYRGENTEAFF. The CDR3 nucleotides are TGCAGCATATACAGGGGCGAGAACACTGAAGCTTTCTTT.

V and J are TRBV7-2 and TRBJ1-1; D is unclear. Per germline, CDR1 SGHTA and CDR2 FQGNSA. The CDR3 extends over 13 amino acids. V lost 1 base to trimming and J lost 2 bases, with 5 bases between them. The CDR3 coding sequence is TGTGCCAGCAGCTTAGGTATCAACACTGAAGCTTTCTTT. Its protein is CASSLGINTEAFF.

The chain combines TRBV29-1 with TRBJ2-5; TRBD2 might be the D (6 bases). CDR3 size: 12 residues. CDR1 and CDR2 from the germline V gene are SQVTM and ANQGSEA. Trimming took 3 bases from V and 3 from J, leaving 8 bases between them. Written as DNA, the CDR3 is TGCAGCGTTGATGGGGGGAAAGAGACCCAGTACTTC. It is translated as CSVDGGKETQYF.

The chain employs TRBV5-4 and TRBJ1-1, with TRBD1 matching over 8 bases. The CDR3 is made up of 14 amino acids. V lost 3 bases and J lost 3; bases outside the gene matches: 4. Germline CDR1 reads SGHNT; CDR2 reads YYREEE (reference sequence). The CDR3 DNA follows: TGTGCCAGCAGCTCGGGACAGGAGGACACTGAAGCTTTCTTT. Its protein is CASSSGQEDTEAFF.